The clone carrying this TCR beta chain was detected ten times or more. V lost 7 bases and J lost 4; bases outside the gene matches: 7. There are 14 residues in the CDR3. Germline assignment: CDR1 SGHTA and CDR2 FQGNSA. These data are taken from a study of T cells in Graves' hyperthyroidism and ophthalmopathy. Amplified TCR beta CDR3 regions derived from RNA transcripts. The HTBI primer set was used in a first-round RT-PCR of the TCR CDR3. TCRdb processed the multiplex PCR reads anew with MiXCR; each CDR3 protein has one entry. This repertoire shows under 350,000 distinct CDR3 sequences, roughly 18% found once; its top ten account for 49%.

The genes are TRBV7-2 and TRBJ2-4, with 7 nucleotides matching TRBD2. The TCR comes from a woman between 50 and 59 years old with Graves' hyperthyroidism. The sample consisted of blood. The CDR3 DNA sequence: TGTGCCAGCACCCCAGCGGGGTTTAAAAACATTCAGTACTTC. This sequence encodes CASTPAGFKNIQYF.